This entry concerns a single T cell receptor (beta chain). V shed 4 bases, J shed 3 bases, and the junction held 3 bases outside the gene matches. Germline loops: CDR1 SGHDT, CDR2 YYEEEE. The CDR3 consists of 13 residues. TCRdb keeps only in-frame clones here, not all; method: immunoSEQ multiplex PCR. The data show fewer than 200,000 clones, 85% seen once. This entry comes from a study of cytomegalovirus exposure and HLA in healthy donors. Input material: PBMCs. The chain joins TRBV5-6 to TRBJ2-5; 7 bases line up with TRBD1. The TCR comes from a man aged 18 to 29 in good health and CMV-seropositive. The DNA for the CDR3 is TGTGCCAGCAGCCTACAGGGGAAAGAGACCCAGTACTTC. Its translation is CASSLQGKETQYF.